This TCR beta chain was documented in a study of blood T cell repertoires in COVID-19. Generated by immunoSEQ multiplex PCR, the TCRdb table keeps only in-frame clones and is missing some. This table has 150,000 to 200,000 clones, 70% to 90% appearing once. The V and J ends lost 5 bases and 1 base respectively, with 15 bases between them. CDR3 length: 16 amino acids. The germline gives CDR1 MNHEY, CDR2 SVGEGT. The rearrangement links TRBV6-2 or TRBV6-3 to TRBJ1-5, with D perhaps matching TRBD1 (5 bases). This receptor was identified in a human donor in a cohort sampled during active COVID-19. Sequenced: peripheral blood. The CDR3 nucleotides read TGTGCCAGCAGTGGCCGGGGAGGGGCCAGCAATCAGCCCCAGCATTTT. Its translation: CASSGRGGASNQPQHF.